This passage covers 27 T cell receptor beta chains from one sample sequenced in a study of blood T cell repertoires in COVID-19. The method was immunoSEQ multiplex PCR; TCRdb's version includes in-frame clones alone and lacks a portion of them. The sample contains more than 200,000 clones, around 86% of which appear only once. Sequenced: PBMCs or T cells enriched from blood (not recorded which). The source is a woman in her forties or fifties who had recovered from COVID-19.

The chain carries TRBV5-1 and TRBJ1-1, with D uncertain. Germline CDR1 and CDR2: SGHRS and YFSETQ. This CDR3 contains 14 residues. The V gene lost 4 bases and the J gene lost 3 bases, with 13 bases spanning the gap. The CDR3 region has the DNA TGCGCCAGCAGCCCGTCGGGTGGGTACACTGAAGCTTTCTTT. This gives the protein CASSPSGGYTEAFF.

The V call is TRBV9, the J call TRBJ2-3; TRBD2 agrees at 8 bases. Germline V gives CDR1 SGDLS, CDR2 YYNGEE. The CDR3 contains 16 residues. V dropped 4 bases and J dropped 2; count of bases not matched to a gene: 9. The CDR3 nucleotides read TGTGCCAGCAGCACATCGGGGGGGCGCGTCACAGATACGCAGTATTTT. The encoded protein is CASSTSGGRVTDTQYF.

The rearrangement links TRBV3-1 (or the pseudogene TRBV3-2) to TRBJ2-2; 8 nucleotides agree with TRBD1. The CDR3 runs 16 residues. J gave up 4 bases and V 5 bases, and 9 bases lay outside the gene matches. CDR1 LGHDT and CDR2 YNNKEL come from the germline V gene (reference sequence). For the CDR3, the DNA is TGTGCCAGCAGCACCCGACAGGGGCAGGGCACCGGGGAGCTGTTTTTT. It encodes CASSTRQGQGTGELFF.

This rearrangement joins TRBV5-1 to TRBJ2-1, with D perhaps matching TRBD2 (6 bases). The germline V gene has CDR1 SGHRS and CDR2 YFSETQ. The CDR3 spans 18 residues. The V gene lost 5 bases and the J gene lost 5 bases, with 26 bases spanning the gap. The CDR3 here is CASRWAGSRSRSDNEQFF. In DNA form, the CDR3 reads TGCGCCAGCAGATGGGCGGGGAGTAGATCCAGATCGGACAATGAGCAGTTCTTC.

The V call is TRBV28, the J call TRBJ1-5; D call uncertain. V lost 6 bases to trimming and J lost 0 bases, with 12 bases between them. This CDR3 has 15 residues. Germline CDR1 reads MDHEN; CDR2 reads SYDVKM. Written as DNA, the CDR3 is TGTGCCAGCAGGTTCGAGCGTAATAGCAATCAGCCCCAGCATTTT. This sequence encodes CASRFERNSNQPQHF.

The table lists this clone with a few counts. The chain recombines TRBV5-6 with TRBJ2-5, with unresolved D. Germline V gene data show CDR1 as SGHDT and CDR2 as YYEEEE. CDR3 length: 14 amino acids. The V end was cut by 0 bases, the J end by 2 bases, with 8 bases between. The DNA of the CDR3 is TGTGCCAGCAGCTTGGGCTACTTTCAAGAGACCCAGTACTTC. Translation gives CASSLGYFQETQYF.

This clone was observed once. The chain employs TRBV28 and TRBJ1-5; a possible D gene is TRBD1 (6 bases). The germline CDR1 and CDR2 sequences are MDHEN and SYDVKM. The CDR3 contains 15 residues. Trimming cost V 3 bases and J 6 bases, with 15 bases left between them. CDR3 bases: TGTGCCAGCAGTTTGCGGGGGCTGGTTTCTCAGCCCCAGCATTTT. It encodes CASSLRGLVSQPQHF. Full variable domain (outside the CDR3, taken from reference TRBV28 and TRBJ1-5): DVKVTQSSRYLVKRTGEKVFLECVQDMDHENMFWYRQDPGLGLRLIYFSYDVKMKEKGDIPEGYSVSREKKERFSLILESASTNQTSMYLCASSLRGLVSQPQHFGDGTRLSIL.

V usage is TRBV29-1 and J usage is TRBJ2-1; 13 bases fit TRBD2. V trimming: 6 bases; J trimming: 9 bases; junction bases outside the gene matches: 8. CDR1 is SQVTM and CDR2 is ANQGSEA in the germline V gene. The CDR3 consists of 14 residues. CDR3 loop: CSVKGTSGATEQFF. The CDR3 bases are TGCAGCGTCAAAGGGACTAGCGGGGCCACTGAGCAGTTCTTC.

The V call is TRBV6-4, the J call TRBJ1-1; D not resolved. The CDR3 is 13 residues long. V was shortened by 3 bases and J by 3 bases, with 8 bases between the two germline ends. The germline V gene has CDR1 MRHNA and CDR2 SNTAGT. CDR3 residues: CASSDSAYTEAFF. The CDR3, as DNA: TGTGCCAGCAGTGATTCTGCGTACACTGAAGCTTTCTTT.

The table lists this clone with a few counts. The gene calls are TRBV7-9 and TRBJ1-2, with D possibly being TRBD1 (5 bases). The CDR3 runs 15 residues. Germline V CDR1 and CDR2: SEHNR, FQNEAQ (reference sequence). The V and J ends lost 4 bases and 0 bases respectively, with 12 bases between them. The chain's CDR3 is CASSSDRYANYGYTF. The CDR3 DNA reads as TGTGCCAGCAGCTCCGACAGATACGCTAACTATGGCTACACCTTC.

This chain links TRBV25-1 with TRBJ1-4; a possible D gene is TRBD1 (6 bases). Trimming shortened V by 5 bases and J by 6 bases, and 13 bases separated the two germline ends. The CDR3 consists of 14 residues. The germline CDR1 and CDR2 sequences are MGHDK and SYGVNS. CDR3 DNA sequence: TGTGCCAGCAGTACTCGGGGGGCATATGAAAAACTGTTTTTT. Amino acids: CASSTRGAYEKLFF.

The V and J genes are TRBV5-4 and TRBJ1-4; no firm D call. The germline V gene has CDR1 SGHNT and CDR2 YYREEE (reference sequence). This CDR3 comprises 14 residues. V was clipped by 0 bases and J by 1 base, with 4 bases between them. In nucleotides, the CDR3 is TGTGCCAGCAGCTTGGGCGGAACTAATGAAAAACTGTTTTTT. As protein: CASSLGGTNEKLFF.

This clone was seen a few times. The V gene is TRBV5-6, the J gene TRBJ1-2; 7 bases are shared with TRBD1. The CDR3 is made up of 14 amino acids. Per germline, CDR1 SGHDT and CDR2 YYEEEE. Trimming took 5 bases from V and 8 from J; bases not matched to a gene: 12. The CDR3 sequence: CASSFDRAGWGYTF. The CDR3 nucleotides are TGTGCCAGCAGTTTCGACAGGGCGGGATGGGGCTACACCTTC.

CDR3 sequence reads: CATTGQGSAGELFF. Written as DNA, the CDR3 is TGTGCCACCACTGGACAGGGTAGCGCCGGGGAGCTGTTTTTT. The chain joins TRBV24-1 to TRBJ2-2; 8 nucleotides agree with TRBD1. CDR1 and CDR2 from the germline V gene are KGHDR and SFDVKD. This CDR3 comprises 14 residues. The junction had 7 bases not matched to a gene; V was cut back by 8 bases and J by 6 bases.

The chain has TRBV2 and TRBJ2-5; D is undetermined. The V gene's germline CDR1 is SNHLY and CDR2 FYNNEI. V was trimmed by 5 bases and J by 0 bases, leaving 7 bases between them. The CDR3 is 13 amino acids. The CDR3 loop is CASSPENQETQYF. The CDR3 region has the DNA TGTGCCAGCAGTCCGGAGAACCAAGAGACCCAGTACTTC.

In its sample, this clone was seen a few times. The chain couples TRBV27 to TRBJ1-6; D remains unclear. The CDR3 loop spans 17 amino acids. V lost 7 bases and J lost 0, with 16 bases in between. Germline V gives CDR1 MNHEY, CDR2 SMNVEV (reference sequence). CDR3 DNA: TGTGCCAGCACCCTTTACCCCCCGGGCTCCTATAATTCACCCCTCCACTTT. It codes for CASTLYPPGSYNSPLHF.

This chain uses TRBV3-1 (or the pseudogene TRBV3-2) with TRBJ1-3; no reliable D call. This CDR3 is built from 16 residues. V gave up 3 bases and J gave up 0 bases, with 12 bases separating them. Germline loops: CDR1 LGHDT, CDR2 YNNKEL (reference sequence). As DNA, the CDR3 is TGTGCCAGCAGCCAGGAACCGGGAGTCTCTGGAAACACCATATATTTT. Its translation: CASSQEPGVSGNTIYF.

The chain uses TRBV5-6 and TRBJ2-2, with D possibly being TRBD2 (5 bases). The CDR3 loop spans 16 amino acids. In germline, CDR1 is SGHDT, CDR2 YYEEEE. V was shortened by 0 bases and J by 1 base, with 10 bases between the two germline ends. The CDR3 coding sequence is TGTGCCAGCAGCTTGGGAGGGCAAGGGAACACCGGGGAGCTGTTTTTT. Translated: CASSLGGQGNTGELFF.

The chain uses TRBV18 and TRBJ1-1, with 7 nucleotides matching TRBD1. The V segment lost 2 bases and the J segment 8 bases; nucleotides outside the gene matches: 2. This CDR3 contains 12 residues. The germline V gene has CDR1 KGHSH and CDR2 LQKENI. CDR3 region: CASSPSGQEAFF. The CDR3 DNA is TGTGCCAGCTCACCATCGGGACAGGAAGCTTTCTTT.

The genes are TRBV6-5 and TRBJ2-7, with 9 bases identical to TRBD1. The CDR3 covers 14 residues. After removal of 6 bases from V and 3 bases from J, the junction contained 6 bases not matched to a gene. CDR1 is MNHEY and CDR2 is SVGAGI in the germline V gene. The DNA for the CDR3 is TGTGCCAGCAGGCCCGGGACAGGGATCTACGAGCAGTACTTC. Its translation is CASRPGTGIYEQYF.

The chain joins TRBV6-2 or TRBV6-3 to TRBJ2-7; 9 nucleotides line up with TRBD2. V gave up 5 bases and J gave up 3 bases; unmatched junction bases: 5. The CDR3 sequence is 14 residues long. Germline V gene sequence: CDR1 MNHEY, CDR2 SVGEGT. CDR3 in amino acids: CASSRPSGIYEQYF. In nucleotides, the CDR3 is TGTGCCAGCAGTAGGCCTAGCGGGATCTACGAGCAGTACTTC.

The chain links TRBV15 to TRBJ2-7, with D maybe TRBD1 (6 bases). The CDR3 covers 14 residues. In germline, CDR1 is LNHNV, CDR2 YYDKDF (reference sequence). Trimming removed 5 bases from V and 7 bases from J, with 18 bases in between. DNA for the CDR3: TGTGCCACCAGCCCGACGGACAGATTGGGGGAGCAGTACTTC. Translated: CATSPTDRLGEQYF.

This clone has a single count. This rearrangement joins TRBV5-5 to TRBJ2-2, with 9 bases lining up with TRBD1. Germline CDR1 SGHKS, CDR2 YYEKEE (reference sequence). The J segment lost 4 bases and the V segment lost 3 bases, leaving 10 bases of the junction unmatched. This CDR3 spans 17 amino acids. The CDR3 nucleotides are TGTGCCAGCAGCTCACAAACAGGGGGCGCCGGCACCGGGGAGCTGTTTTTT. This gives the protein CASSSQTGGAGTGELFF.

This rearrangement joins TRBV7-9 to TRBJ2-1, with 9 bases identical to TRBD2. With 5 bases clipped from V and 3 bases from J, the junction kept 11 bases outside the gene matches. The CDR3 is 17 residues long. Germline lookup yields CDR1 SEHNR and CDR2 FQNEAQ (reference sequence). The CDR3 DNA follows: TGTGCCAGCAGCCCTAGGCGACTAGCGGAAGACTACAATGAGCAGTTCTTC. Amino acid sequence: CASSPRRLAEDYNEQFF.

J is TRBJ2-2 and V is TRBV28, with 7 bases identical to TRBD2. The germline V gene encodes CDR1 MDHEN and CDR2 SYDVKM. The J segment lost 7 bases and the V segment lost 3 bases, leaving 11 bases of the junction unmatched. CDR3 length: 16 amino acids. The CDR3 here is CASSFPGGSYVGELFF. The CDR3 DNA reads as TGTGCCAGCAGTTTTCCGGGCGGGAGCTATGTCGGGGAGCTGTTTTTT.

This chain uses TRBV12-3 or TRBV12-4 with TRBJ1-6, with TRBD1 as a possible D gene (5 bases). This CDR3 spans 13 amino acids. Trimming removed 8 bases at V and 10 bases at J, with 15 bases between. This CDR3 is CASSGGNLSPLHF. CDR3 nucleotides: TGTGCCAGCTCTGGGGGGAATTTGTCACCCCTCCACTTT.

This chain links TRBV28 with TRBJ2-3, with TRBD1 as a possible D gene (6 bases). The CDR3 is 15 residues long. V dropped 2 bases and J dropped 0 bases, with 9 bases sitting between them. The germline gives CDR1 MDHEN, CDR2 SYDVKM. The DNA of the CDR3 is TGTGCCAGCAGTTTACAGGGGTCTAGCACAGATACGCAGTATTTT. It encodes CASSLQGSSTDTQYF.